This passage covers 31 T cell receptor beta chains from one sample sequenced in a study of shared clonotypes between healthy human individuals. Method: immunoSEQ multiplex PCR; TCRdb's copy keeps in-frame clones and lacks some. This table has approximately 1.4 million clones, 95% to 99% appearing once. Sequencing input: naive CD4+ T cells sorted from blood. Specified subset: CD45RA+ positively selected. The origin of the receptors is a man aged 30 to 39 in good health.

This clone was detected once. The CDR3 DNA sequence: TGTGCCATCAGTGAGTCTGTGGAGAACACTGAAGCTTTCTTT. Its protein product is CAISESVENTEAFF. This chain links TRBV10-3 with TRBJ1-1; D ambiguous. The CDR3 is 14 amino acids. Germline V gene data show CDR1 as ENHRY and CDR2 as SYGVKD. V was pared by 0 bases and J by 1 base, with 6 bases between.

This sequence joins TRBV9 and TRBJ2-3; the match to TRBD2 covers 7 bases. CDR3 length equals 15 residues. The V gene's germline CDR1 is SGDLS and CDR2 YYNGEE. Trimming at V came to 4 bases and at J to 5 bases, leaving 10 bases not matched to a gene. Written as DNA, the CDR3 is TGTGCCAGCAGCCCCCTTGGCGGGAGAGGAGATACGCAGTATTTT. Its translation: CASSPLGGRGDTQYF.

On this clone itself: A far larger clone is one nucleotide away, so this likely arose from a read error. Other DNA sequences in the sample encode the same CDR3. The chain combines TRBV7-9 with TRBJ2-7; 7 bases match TRBD2. V was clipped by 5 bases and J by 7 bases; unmatched bases: 8. CDR1 and CDR2 (germline): SEHNR, FQNEAQ (reference sequence). CDR3 length equals 13 residues. The CDR3: CASSRSGRGEQYF. The CDR3 DNA reads TGTGCCAGCAGCCGCAGCGGGCGGGGGGAGCAGTACTTC.

This chain joins TRBV19 and TRBJ1-2; D is uncertain. Looked up from germline, CDR1 is LNHDA and CDR2 is SQIVND (reference sequence). The CDR3 extends over 14 amino acids. V was cut by 4 bases and J by 7 bases, with 16 bases left in between. The CDR3, as DNA: TGTGCCAGTAGTAATACGGCGGCCCGTAGTGGCTACACCTTC. Translated, it gives CASSNTAARSGYTF.

V is TRBV19 and J is TRBJ2-5; the D call may be TRBD1 or TRBD2 (6 bases each). V was shortened by 6 bases and J by 5 bases, with 10 bases between the two germline ends. The CDR3 covers 12 residues. The V gene's germline CDR1 is LNHDA and CDR2 SQIVND (reference sequence). CDR3 coding DNA: TGTGCCAGTAGAGGAGGGGGGGAGACCCAGTACTTC. Amino acids: CASRGGGETQYF.

The J gene is TRBJ2-3, the V gene TRBV5-1; 10 nucleotides match TRBD2. The CDR3 is made up of 18 amino acids. Germline assignment: CDR1 SGHRS and CDR2 YFSETQ. V lost 0 bases, J lost 0 bases, and 7 bases stayed unmatched. The CDR3 DNA reads TGCGCCAGCAGCTTGGCACTAGCGGGGACAGCTAGCACAGATACGCAGTATTTT. This translates into CASSLALAGTASTDTQYF.

The chain carries TRBV5-8 and TRBJ1-2; no firm D call. Trimming removed 2 bases from V and 5 bases from J, with 4 bases in between. The germline V gene encodes CDR1 SGHTS and CDR2 YDEGEE. This CDR3 has 11 amino acids. CDR3 sequence (DNA): TGTGCCAGCAGCTTAGTATATGGCTACACCTTC. Translating gives CASSLVYGYTF.

The chain links TRBV5-5 to TRBJ2-2, with TRBD1 matching over 9 bases. The V segment lost 3 bases and the J segment 5 bases; nucleotides outside the gene matches: 8. The CDR3 contains 16 residues. Germline V gene sequence: CDR1 SGHKS, CDR2 YYEKEE (reference sequence). CDR3 bases: TGTGCCAGCAGCTCTCTGACAGGGGGAGGAACCGGGGAGCTGTTTTTT. Its protein is CASSSLTGGGTGELFF. The full variable domain, its missing parts supplied by reference TRBV5-5 and TRBJ2-2, is DAGVTQSPTHLIKTRGQQVTLRCSPISGHKSVSWYQQVLGQGPQFIFQYYEKEERGRGNFPDRFSARQFPNYSSELNVNALLLGDSALYLCASSSLTGGGTGELFFGEGSRLTVL.

V usage is TRBV5-4 and J usage is TRBJ2-7; 7 bases are shared with TRBD1. With V trimmed by 5 bases and J by 1 base, 6 bases remained unmatched. This CDR3 is built from 14 residues. From germline, CDR1 is SGHNT and CDR2 YYREEE (reference sequence). DNA of the CDR3: TGTGCCAGCAGTACACCGGGACAGTCCTACGAGCAGTACTTC. Protein: CASSTPGQSYEQYF.

CDR3 sequence reads: CASSQEFQSYNEQFF. CDR3 DNA sequence: TGTGCCAGCAGCCAAGAATTCCAAAGCTACAATGAGCAGTTCTTC. This chain links TRBV4-2 with TRBJ2-1; D is unclear. Looked up from germline, CDR1 is LGHNA and CDR2 is YNFKEQ. V gave up 0 bases and J gave up 3 bases, with 9 bases separating them. CDR3 length equals 15 residues.

The V gene is TRBV7-2, the J gene TRBJ1-5; D is unclear. There are 15 residues in the CDR3. Germline assignment: CDR1 SGHTA and CDR2 FQGNSA. The V gene lost 4 bases and the J gene lost 6 bases, with 16 bases spanning the gap. CDR3 bases: TGTGCCAGCAGCTCTGAGGCCAGGAGAGGTCAGCCCCAGCATTTT. Protein sequence: CASSSEARRGQPQHF.

With regard to this clone: Other DNA sequences from this sample encode an identical CDR3 as well. The genes are TRBV9 and TRBJ2-3, with unresolved D. V was pared by 0 bases and J by 0 bases, with 8 bases between. CDR1 SGDLS and CDR2 YYNGEE come from the germline V gene. This CDR3 is 15 amino acids long. The CDR3, as DNA: TGTGCCAGCAGCGTAGATAACCCAAGCACAGATACGCAGTATTTT. Amino acid sequence: CASSVDNPSTDTQYF.

A note on this clone: This specimen includes other DNA sequences encoding the same CDR3. V and J are TRBV6-5 and TRBJ2-5; 14 positions agree with TRBD2. CDR3 length: 15 residues. Unmatched junction bases numbered 4, after V lost 6 bases and J lost 4 bases. The germline V gene has CDR1 MNHEY and CDR2 SVGAGI. The chain's CDR3 is CASSPGLAGVETQYF. The CDR3 bases are TGTGCCAGCAGCCCGGGACTAGCGGGAGTAGAGACCCAGTACTTC.

This clone was counted a few times. Other DNA sequences in this specimen translate into the identical CDR3. The gene calls are TRBV2 and TRBJ2-7; a possible D gene is TRBD2 (5 bases). V lost 7 bases and J lost 4, with 8 bases in between. The germline CDR1 and CDR2 sequences are SNHLY and FYNNEI. CDR3 length: 11 residues. This chain's CDR3 is CASTGSYEQYF. The CDR3 DNA reads TGTGCCAGCACGGGATCGTACGAGCAGTACTTC.

This chain uses TRBV11-2 with TRBJ2-2; 8 positions agree with TRBD2. The J segment lost 2 bases and the V segment lost 4 bases, leaving 15 bases of the junction unmatched. Germline V gene sequence: CDR1 SGHAT, CDR2 FQNNGV. CDR3 length: 19 amino acids. The CDR3: CASSSARGSGRLNTGELFF. CDR3 in DNA: TGTGCCAGCAGCTCTGCTCGGGGGAGCGGGAGATTAAACACCGGGGAGCTGTTTTTT. The full variable domain, with the rest looked up from reference TRBV11-2 and TRBJ2-2, is EAGVAQSPRYKIIEKRQSVAFWCNPISGHATLYWYQQILGQGPKLLIQFQNNGVVDDSQLPKDRFSAERLKGVDSTLKIQPAKLEDSAVYLCASSSARGSGRLNTGELFFGEGSRLTVL.

The rearrangement uses TRBV11-2 and TRBJ2-5; D might be TRBD2 (6 bases). Deletions cut 4 bases from V and 2 bases from J, with 11 bases between. Germline assignment: CDR1 SGHAT and CDR2 FQNNGV. The CDR3 totals 14 residues. The CDR3 nucleotides read TGTGCCAGCAGCTACAGGACTACGCAAGAGACCCAGTACTTC. It encodes CASSYRTTQETQYF.

The chain carries TRBV5-6 and TRBJ2-3; D uncertain. The V gene's germline CDR1 is SGHDT and CDR2 YYEEEE. V lost 2 bases and J lost 3, with 16 bases in between. The CDR3 spans 16 residues. The CDR3 loop is CASSFRLDTSTDTQYF. CDR3 sequence (DNA): TGTGCCAGCAGCTTTAGGCTGGATACGAGTACAGATACGCAGTATTTT. The full variable domain, completed using reference TRBV5-6 and TRBJ2-3, is DAGVTQSPTHLIKTRGQQVTLRCSPKSGHDTVSWYQQALGQGPQFIFQYYEEEERQRGNFPDRFSGHQFPNYSSELNVNALLLGDSALYLCASSFRLDTSTDTQYFGPGTRLTVL.

V gene TRBV14 combines with J gene TRBJ2-1; 8 nucleotides agree with TRBD2. The CDR3 runs 16 residues. Germline lookup yields CDR1 SGHDN and CDR2 FVKESK. J was trimmed by 8 bases and V by 4 bases; bases with no gene match: 13. The CDR3 here is CASSPKGSGSQHEQFF. The CDR3 DNA follows: TGTGCCAGCAGCCCAAAGGGGAGCGGGAGTCAACATGAGCAGTTCTTC.

The chain has TRBV19 and TRBJ2-5; 7 bases line up with TRBD2. The germline V gene encodes CDR1 LNHDA and CDR2 SQIVND (reference sequence). The CDR3 is 13 residues long. The V and J ends lost 3 bases and 6 bases, in that order; junction bases with no gene match: 4. The CDR3: CASSISGGKTQYF. The CDR3 nucleotides read TGTGCCAGTAGTATCTCGGGGGGAAAGACCCAGTACTTC.

A note on this clone: Other nucleotide sequences from this sample produce the same CDR3. The CDR3 loop is CASSSGSGANVLTF. CDR3 sequence (DNA): TGCGCCAGCAGCTCAGGGTCTGGGGCCAACGTCCTGACTTTC. The chain couples TRBV5-1 to TRBJ2-6; a possible D gene is TRBD1 (5 bases). Trimming cost V 3 bases and J 1 base, with 5 bases left between them. Per the germline V gene, CDR1 is SGHRS and CDR2 is YFSETQ. The CDR3 totals 14 residues.

This chain uses TRBV27 with TRBJ2-7; the D gene is possibly TRBD1 (6 bases). The CDR3 length is 12 residues. Trimming cost V 5 bases and J 13 bases, with 18 bases left between them. Germline-derived CDR1 and CDR2 are MNHEY and SMNVEV (reference sequence). This CDR3 is CASSHPGQRKYF. The CDR3 nucleotides read TGTGCCAGCAGTCATCCGGGACAAAGGAAATACTTC.

The V call is TRBV10-1, the J call TRBJ2-3; D gene ambiguous. Trimming took off 4 bases at V and 2 bases at J, with 7 bases between the two ends. The CDR3 runs to 13 residues. Germline CDR1 reads WNHNN; CDR2 reads SYGVQD (reference sequence). CDR3 bases: TGCGCCAGCAGTGTTGGGCCCACAGATACGCAGTATTTT. Translation gives CASSVGPTDTQYF.

The chain is built from TRBV9 and TRBJ2-5; D gene ambiguous. CDR1 and CDR2 (germline): SGDLS, YYNGEE. The V and J ends lost 0 bases and 2 bases respectively, with 11 bases between them. CDR3 length: 15 amino acids. In DNA form, the CDR3 reads TGTGCCAGCAGCGTAGAAATGGGAAGGCAAGAGACCCAGTACTTC. It codes for CASSVEMGRQETQYF.

This clone was observed a single time. The chain links TRBV20-1 to TRBJ2-4; D remains unclear. CDR1 and CDR2 from the germline V gene are DFQATT and SNEGSKA (reference sequence). Trimming took off 6 bases at V and 11 bases at J, with 14 bases between the two ends. There are 11 residues in the CDR3. The DNA for the CDR3 is TGCAGTGCCCCCCAGGTTCGGGTTCAGTACTTC. It translates to CSAPQVRVQYF.

This clone was observed once. The rearrangement joins TRBV6-6 to TRBJ1-5; 10 bases are shared with TRBD1. Germline V gene sequence: CDR1 MNHNY, CDR2 SVGAGI (reference sequence). The CDR3 covers 13 residues. V shed 6 bases and J 4 bases; nucleotides not matched to a gene: 0. Here the CDR3 reads CASRDRGNQPQHF. CDR3 nucleotide sequence: TGTGCCAGCAGGGACAGGGGGAATCAGCCCCAGCATTTT.

J is TRBJ2-1 and V is TRBV5-6, with D perhaps assigned TRBD1 or TRBD2 (5 bases each). The CDR3 is 16 amino acids. In germline, CDR1 is SGHDT, CDR2 YYEEEE. V shed 5 bases and J shed 0 bases, with 15 bases lying between them. The CDR3 spells CASRRFSGTSYNEQFF. As DNA, the CDR3 is TGTGCCAGCAGGCGATTTTCCGGGACCTCCTACAATGAGCAGTTCTTC. Full variable domain (rest looked up from reference TRBV5-6 and TRBJ2-1): DAGVTQSPTHLIKTRGQQVTLRCSPKSGHDTVSWYQQALGQGPQFIFQYYEEEERQRGNFPDRFSGHQFPNYSSELNVNALLLGDSALYLCASRRFSGTSYNEQFFGPGTRLTVL.

The chain has TRBV11-2 and TRBJ2-3, with unresolved D. CDR3 length: 12 residues. Trimming shortened V by 5 bases and J by 5 bases, and 8 bases separated the two germline ends. Germline V CDR1 and CDR2: SGHAT, FQNNGV. The CDR3 region is CASSPNEDTQYF. The CDR3 DNA sequence: TGTGCCAGCAGCCCCAATGAAGATACGCAGTATTTT.

The rearrangement uses TRBV5-6 and TRBJ1-1; TRBD1 aligns across 8 bases. With 4 bases clipped from V and 5 bases from J, the junction kept 10 bases outside the gene matches. The CDR3 totals 15 residues. Germline-derived CDR1 and CDR2 are SGHDT and YYEEEE. The CDR3 here is CASSPTGRTGTEAFF. The CDR3 DNA sequence: TGTGCCAGCAGCCCAACTGGCAGGACAGGGACTGAAGCTTTCTTT.

The CDR3 DNA follows: TGCAGCGTTGTAGGAATCAATGAGCAGTTCTTC. This translates into CSVVGINEQFF. This rearrangement joins TRBV29-1 to TRBJ2-1; D gene unclear. Looked up from germline, CDR1 is SQVTM and CDR2 is ANQGSEA. The length of the CDR3 is 11 residues. Trimming cost V 4 bases and J 6 bases, with 7 bases left between them.

V gene TRBV18 combines with J gene TRBJ2-1; D uncertain. V was trimmed by 2 bases and J by 0 bases, leaving 11 bases between them. Germline V CDR1 and CDR2: KGHSH, LQKENI. The CDR3 sequence is 16 residues long. The CDR3 protein is CASSPFLRSSYNEQFF. In DNA form, the CDR3 reads TGTGCCAGCTCACCATTTTTGCGGAGCTCCTACAATGAGCAGTTCTTC.

J is TRBJ2-7 and V is TRBV5-4, with TRBD2 matching 7 bases. Unmatched junction bases numbered 8, after V lost 2 bases and J lost 0 bases. Germline V CDR1 and CDR2: SGHNT, YYREEE (reference sequence). This CDR3 has 16 amino acids. The CDR3 DNA reads TGTGCCAGCAGCTTATTTAGCGGGCCTAACTCCTACGAGCAGTACTTC. Its translation: CASSLFSGPNSYEQYF.